This T cell receptor (beta chain) came from a study of cytomegalovirus exposure and HLA in healthy donors. Germline CDR1 MNHEY, CDR2 SVGAGI. Losses at the gene ends were 5 bases for V and 6 bases for J; bases not matched to a gene: 12. This CDR3 spans 15 amino acids. The primer mix had 60 Vbeta and 13 Jbeta primers. TCRdb keeps only in-frame clones here, not all; method: immunoSEQ multiplex PCR. The repertoire holds roughly 120,000 clones, approximately 76% seen once, with around 16% in the top ten. The sequence was obtained from a man in his fifties or sixties in good health and CMV-seropositive. The chain joins TRBV6-5 to TRBJ1-2; 7 bases are a match to TRBD1. Sequenced: PBMCs. CDR3 DNA sequence: TGTGCCAGCAGTATAGACAGGGAGGAAGGCAATGGCTACACCTTC. Residues: CASSIDREEGNGYTF.